The 15 T cell receptor beta chains presented below share a single source sample, sequenced in a study of graft-versus-host responses after intestinal transplantation. For these TCRs, the target antigens are not known. Assay used: immunoSEQ multiplex PCR; TCRdb lists only in-frame clones, some missing. The data show roughly 100,000 clones, about 90% seen once. The specimen comprised unstimulated CD8+ T cells sorted from spleen or lymph node cells, sampled before transplant. Receptor source: a human donor who was the organ donor for an intestinal transplant.

The chain uses TRBV28 and TRBJ1-1; D is ambiguous. In germline, CDR1 is MDHEN, CDR2 SYDVKM. This CDR3 spans 13 amino acids. V was shortened by 2 bases and J by 3 bases, with 7 bases between the two germline ends. This chain's CDR3 is CASSLAGYTEAFF. The CDR3 coding sequence is TGTGCCAGCAGTTTAGCCGGTTACACTGAAGCTTTCTTT.

This clone was counted a few times. The genes are TRBV27 and TRBJ1-5, with D tentatively TRBD1 (5 bases). The CDR3 contains 15 residues. V was pared by 4 bases and J by 4 bases, with 14 bases between. The germline gives CDR1 MNHEY, CDR2 SMNVEV (reference sequence). The CDR3 DNA reads TGTGCCAGCAGTTCCCCTGACAGAGAGAATCAGCCCCAGCATTTT. It specifies CASSSPDRENQPQHF.

This sequence joins TRBV29-1 and TRBJ1-1; 8 bases agree with TRBD1. CDR1 is SQVTM and CDR2 is ANQGSEA in the germline V gene. CDR3 length: 13 residues. The V segment lost 7 bases and the J segment 4 bases; nucleotides outside the gene matches: 8. The CDR3 region has the DNA TGCAGCGCCACTCAGGGGGCAAGCACTGAAGCTTTCTTT. This codes for CSATQGASTEAFF.

In nucleotides, the CDR3 is TGTGCCCGCTCGACAGGTAACTCCTACGAGCAGTACTTC. Protein product: CARSTGNSYEQYF. The rearrangement links TRBV30 to TRBJ2-7, with a tentative D call TRBD1 (6 bases). CDR3 length: 13 amino acids. Germline V gene data show CDR1 as GTSNPN and CDR2 as SVGIG (reference sequence). V was pared by 8 bases and J by 0 bases, with 14 bases between.

The CDR3 region is CASRGTGNEKLFF. In DNA form, the CDR3 reads TGTGCCAGCCGTGGGACAGGGAACGAAAAACTGTTTTTT. The gene calls are TRBV28 and TRBJ1-4; 9 bases match TRBD1. Trimming removed 8 bases from V and 8 bases from J; junction bases left unmatched: 6. In germline, CDR1 is MDHEN, CDR2 SYDVKM. The CDR3 is 13 residues long.

V and J are TRBV9 and TRBJ1-4; D unresolved. Germline CDR1 is SGDLS and CDR2 is YYNGEE. This CDR3 is 15 amino acids long. Trimming took off 4 bases at V and 3 bases at J, with 13 bases between the two ends. CDR3 sequence: CASSREGRSNEKLFF. CDR3 coding DNA: TGTGCCAGCAGCAGGGAGGGCAGATCTAATGAAAAACTGTTTTTT.

The chain uses TRBV29-1 and TRBJ1-2; D remains unclear. The CDR3 spans 20 residues. The germline CDR1 and CDR2 sequences are SQVTM and ANQGSEA. The ends were cut back, 4 bases at V and 4 bases at J, with 34 bases in the middle. The CDR3 nucleotides are TGCAGCGTTGTTTCCAGACTCCCGGTTGCTGACTCACTAGGGTTCTATGGCTACACCTTC. Its protein product is CSVVSRLPVADSLGFYGYTF.

The rearrangement joins TRBV19 to TRBJ1-1, with 9 positions matching TRBD1. CDR1 is LNHDA, CDR2 SQIVND, per germline (reference sequence). V gave up 10 bases and J gave up 4 bases; unmatched junction bases: 19. The CDR3 extends over 17 amino acids. The CDR3 region is CATGGPGQGGVSTEAFF. The CDR3 coding sequence is TGTGCCACAGGAGGGCCGGGACAGGGTGGGGTCAGCACTGAAGCTTTCTTT.

V is TRBV5-1 and J is TRBJ2-7; D possibly corresponds to TRBD2 (7 bases). The V and J ends lost 1 base and 0 bases respectively, with 17 bases between them. The CDR3 has 17 amino acids. Germline lookup yields CDR1 SGHRS and CDR2 YFSETQ. CDR3 region: CASSLRSGGAFSYEQYF. The CDR3 DNA sequence: TGCGCCAGCAGCTTGAGGAGTGGGGGGGCCTTCTCCTACGAGCAGTACTTC.

V and J are TRBV10-2 and TRBJ2-1; 9 bases match TRBD1. V lost 11 bases, J lost 7 bases, and 9 bases stayed unmatched. The CDR3 extends over 13 amino acids. The germline gives CDR1 WSHSY, CDR2 SAAADI. CDR3 nucleotides: TGCGCCGCTGGACAGGGGACGAGGAATGAGCAGTTCTTC. Protein sequence: CAAGQGTRNEQFF.

The V gene is TRBV15, the J gene TRBJ1-2; D is uncertain. The germline V and J ends were trimmed by 3 bases and 3 bases, with 11 bases remaining between them. Germline V gene sequence: CDR1 LNHNV, CDR2 YYDKDF (reference sequence). The CDR3 consists of 14 residues. CDR3: CATSRGFKDYGYTF. The CDR3 nucleotides read TGTGCCACCAGCAGGGGCTTTAAGGACTATGGCTACACCTTC.

The chain couples TRBV9 to TRBJ1-2; D gene unclear. The CDR3 has 14 amino acids. V shed 3 bases and J shed 2 bases, with 11 bases lying between them. The germline gives CDR1 SGDLS, CDR2 YYNGEE. In DNA form, the CDR3 reads TGTGCCAGCAGCGGTGGCAGATCGAACTATGGCTACACCTTC. Translating gives CASSGGRSNYGYTF.

This chain links TRBV11-2 with TRBJ2-7, with D possibly being TRBD1 (5 bases). Between the trimmed V and J ends, which lost 4 bases and 4 bases, there was a span of 11 bases. Germline assignment: CDR1 SGHAT and CDR2 FQNNGV. CDR3 length equals 13 residues. CDR3 coding DNA: TGTGCCAGCAGCTCCACCCAGGGTTACGAGCAGTACTTC. Protein product: CASSSTQGYEQYF.

This clone was counted once. This chain joins TRBV5-1 and TRBJ2-3, with TRBD1 identical over 7 bases. Germline V gene data show CDR1 as SGHRS and CDR2 as YFSETQ. CDR3 size: 15 residues. Losses at the gene ends were 4 bases for V and 4 bases for J; bases not matched to a gene: 9. The CDR3 sequence: CASSLTGDWADTQYF. DNA of the CDR3: TGCGCCAGCAGCCTCACAGGGGATTGGGCAGATACGCAGTATTTT.

The chain uses TRBV7-9 and TRBJ1-1; a possible D gene is TRBD1 (6 bases). The germline V gene has CDR1 SEHNR and CDR2 FQNEAQ (reference sequence). The V end was cut by 5 bases, the J end by 11 bases, with 15 bases between. CDR3 length equals 12 residues. Here the CDR3 DNA reads TGTGCCAGCAGCCCAAGACAGGTCCCGGCTTTCTTT. Its protein is CASSPRQVPAFF. The full variable domain, completed using reference TRBV7-9 and TRBJ1-1, is DTGVSQNPRHKITKRGQNVTFRCDPISEHNRLYWYRQTLGQGPEFLTYFQNEAQLEKSRLLSDRFSAERPKGSFSTLEIQRTEQGDSAMYLCASSPRQVPAFFGQGTRLTVV.